This note documents a single T cell receptor (beta chain) sequence. Its antigen is still unknown. Method: immunoSEQ multiplex PCR; TCRdb's copy keeps in-frame clones and lacks some. The sample has about 150,000 clones; approximately 86% are singletons. The germline V gene encodes CDR1 LGHNA and CDR2 YNFKEQ. V gave up 4 bases and J gave up 4 bases, with 7 bases separating them. The CDR3 loop spans 12 amino acids. The data were obtained in a study of cytomegalovirus exposure and HLA in healthy donors. Study results and caveats: According to reports, the classifier identified cytomegalovirus status with high specificity and sensitivity.

While the first cohort had 600 to 800 subjects, the donors belonged to the separate validation cohort of 100 to 150 subjects. V and J are TRBV4-2 and TRBJ1-2; D gene unclear. The specimen was PBMCs. This TCR was sampled from a man between 18 and 29 years old in good health and CMV-seropositive. DNA of the CDR3: TGTGCCAGCAGCCGAGGAATCTATGGCTACACCTTC. The encoded protein is CASSRGIYGYTF.